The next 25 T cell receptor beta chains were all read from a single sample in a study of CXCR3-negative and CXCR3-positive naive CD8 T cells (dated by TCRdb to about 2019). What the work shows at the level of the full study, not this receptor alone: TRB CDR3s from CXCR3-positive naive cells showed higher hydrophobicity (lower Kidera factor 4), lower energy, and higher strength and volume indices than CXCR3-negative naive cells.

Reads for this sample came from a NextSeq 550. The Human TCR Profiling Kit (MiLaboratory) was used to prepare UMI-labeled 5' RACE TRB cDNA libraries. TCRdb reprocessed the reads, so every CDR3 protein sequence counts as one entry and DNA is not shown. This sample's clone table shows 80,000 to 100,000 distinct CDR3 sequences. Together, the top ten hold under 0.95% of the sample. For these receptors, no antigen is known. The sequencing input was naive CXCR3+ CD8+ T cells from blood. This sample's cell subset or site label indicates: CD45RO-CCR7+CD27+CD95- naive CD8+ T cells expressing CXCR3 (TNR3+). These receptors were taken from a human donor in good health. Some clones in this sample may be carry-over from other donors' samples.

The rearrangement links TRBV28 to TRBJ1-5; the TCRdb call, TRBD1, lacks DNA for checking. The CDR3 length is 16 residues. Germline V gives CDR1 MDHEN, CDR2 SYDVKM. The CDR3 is CASSRTQGMNNQPQHF.

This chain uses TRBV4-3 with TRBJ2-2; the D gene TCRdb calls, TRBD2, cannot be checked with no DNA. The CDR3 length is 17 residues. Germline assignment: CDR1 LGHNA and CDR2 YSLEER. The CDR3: CASSQASGGVGWRELFF.

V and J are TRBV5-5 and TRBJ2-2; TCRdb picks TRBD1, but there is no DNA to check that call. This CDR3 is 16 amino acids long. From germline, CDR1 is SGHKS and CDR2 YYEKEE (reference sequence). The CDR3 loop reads CASSGSDRANTGELFF.

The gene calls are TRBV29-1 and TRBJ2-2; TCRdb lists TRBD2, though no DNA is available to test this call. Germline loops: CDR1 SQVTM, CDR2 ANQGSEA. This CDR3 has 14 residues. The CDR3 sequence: CSSATSGGHGELFF.

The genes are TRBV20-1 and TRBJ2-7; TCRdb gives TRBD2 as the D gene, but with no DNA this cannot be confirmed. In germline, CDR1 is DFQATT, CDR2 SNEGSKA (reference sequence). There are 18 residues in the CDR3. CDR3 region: CSAPSFSGSFGLPYEQYF.

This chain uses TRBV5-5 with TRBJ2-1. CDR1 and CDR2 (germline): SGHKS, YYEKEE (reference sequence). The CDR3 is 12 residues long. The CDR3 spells CASSATYGEQFF.

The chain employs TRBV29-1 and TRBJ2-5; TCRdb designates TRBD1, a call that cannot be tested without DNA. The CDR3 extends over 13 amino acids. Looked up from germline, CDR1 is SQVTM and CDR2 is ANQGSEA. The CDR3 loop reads CSVEERGWETQYF.

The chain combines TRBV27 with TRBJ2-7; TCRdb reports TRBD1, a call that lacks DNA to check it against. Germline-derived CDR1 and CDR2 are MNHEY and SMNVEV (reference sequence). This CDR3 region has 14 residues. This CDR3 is CASRQRDRGNEQYF.

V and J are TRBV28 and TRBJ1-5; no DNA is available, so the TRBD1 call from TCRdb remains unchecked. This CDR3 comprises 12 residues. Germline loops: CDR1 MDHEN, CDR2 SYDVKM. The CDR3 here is CASSPRVEPQHF. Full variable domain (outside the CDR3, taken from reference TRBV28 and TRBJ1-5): DVKVTQSSRYLVKRTGEKVFLECVQDMDHENMFWYRQDPGLGLRLIYFSYDVKMKEKGDIPEGYSVSREKKERFSLILESASTNQTSMYLCASSPRVEPQHFGDGTRLSIL.

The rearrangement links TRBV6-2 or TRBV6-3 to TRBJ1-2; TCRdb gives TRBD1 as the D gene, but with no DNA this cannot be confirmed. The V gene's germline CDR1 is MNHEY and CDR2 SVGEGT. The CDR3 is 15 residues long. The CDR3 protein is CASTHDRDGNYGYTF.

The CDR3 reads CASSQRESQETQYF. The V call is TRBV4-1, the J call TRBJ2-5. CDR1 and CDR2 (germline): MGHRA, YSYEKL. This CDR3 spans 14 amino acids.

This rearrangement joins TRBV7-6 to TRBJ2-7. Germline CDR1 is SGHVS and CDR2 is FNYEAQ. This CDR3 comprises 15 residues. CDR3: CASSRTPKNFYEQYF.

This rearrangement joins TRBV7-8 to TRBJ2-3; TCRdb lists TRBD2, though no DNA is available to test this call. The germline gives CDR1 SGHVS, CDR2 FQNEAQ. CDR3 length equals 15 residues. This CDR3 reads CASSPLDSSTDTQYF.

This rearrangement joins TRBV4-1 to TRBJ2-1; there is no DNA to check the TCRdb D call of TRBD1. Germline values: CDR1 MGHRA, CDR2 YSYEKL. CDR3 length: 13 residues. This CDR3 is CASSPGIYNEQFF.

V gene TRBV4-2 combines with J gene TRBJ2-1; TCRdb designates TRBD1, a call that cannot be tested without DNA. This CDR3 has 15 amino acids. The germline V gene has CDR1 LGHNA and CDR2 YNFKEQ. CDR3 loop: CASSQDLGQYNEQFF.

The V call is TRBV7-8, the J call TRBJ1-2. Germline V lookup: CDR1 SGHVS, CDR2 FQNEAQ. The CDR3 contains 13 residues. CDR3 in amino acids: CASSFEQTYGYTF.

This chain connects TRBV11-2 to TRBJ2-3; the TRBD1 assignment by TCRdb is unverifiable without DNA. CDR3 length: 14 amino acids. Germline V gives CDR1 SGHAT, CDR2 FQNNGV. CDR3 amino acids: CASSLDAGDDTQYF.

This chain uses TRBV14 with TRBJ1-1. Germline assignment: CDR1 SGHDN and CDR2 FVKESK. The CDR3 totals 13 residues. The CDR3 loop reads CASREAIWAEAFF.

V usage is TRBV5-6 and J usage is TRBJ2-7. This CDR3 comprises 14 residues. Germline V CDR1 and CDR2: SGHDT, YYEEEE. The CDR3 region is CASSLGQSIYEQYF.

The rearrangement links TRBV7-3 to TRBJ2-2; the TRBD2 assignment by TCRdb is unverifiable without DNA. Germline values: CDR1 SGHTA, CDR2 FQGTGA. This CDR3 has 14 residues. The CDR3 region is CASSLRGYTGELFF.

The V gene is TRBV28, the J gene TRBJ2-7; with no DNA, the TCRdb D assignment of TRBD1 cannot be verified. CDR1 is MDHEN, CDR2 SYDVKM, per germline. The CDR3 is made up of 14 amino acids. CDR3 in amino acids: CASSFGTGIYEQYF. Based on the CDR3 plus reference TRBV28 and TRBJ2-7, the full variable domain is DVKVTQSSRYLVKRTGEKVFLECVQDMDHENMFWYRQDPGLGLRLIYFSYDVKMKEKGDIPEGYSVSREKKERFSLILESASTNQTSMYLCASSFGTGIYEQYFGPGTRLTVT.

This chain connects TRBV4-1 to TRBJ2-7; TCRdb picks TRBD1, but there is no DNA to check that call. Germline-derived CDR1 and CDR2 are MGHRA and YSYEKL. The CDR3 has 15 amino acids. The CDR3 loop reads CASSQGPALQYEQYF.

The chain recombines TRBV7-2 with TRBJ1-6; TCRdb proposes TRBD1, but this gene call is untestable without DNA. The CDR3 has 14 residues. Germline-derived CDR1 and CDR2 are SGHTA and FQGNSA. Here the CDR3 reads CASSLIPSGSPLHF.

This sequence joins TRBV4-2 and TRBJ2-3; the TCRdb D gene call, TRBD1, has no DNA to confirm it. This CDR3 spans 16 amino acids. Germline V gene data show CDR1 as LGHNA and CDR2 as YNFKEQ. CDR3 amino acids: CASSQVWDGGTDTQYF.

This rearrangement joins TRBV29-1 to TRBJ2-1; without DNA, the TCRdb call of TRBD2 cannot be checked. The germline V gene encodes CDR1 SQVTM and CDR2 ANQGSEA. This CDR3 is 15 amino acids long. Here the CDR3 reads CSVELPIRSYNEQFF.